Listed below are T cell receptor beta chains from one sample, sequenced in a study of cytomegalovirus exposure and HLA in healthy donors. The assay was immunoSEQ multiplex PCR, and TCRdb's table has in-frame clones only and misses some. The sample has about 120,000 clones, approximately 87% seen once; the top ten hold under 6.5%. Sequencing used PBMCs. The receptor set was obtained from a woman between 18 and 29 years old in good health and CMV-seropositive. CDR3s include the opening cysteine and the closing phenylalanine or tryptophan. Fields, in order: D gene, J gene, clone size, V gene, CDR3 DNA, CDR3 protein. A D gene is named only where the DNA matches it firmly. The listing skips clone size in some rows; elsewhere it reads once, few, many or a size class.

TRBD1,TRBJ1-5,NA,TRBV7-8,TGTGCCAGCAGCTTAGGACAGGGTTACAATCAGCCCCAGCATTTT,CASSLGQGYNQPQHF
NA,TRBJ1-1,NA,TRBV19,TGTGCCAGTAGGGCCTTGACAGCGAACACTGAAGCTTTCTTT,CASRALTANTEAFF
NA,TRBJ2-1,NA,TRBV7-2,TGTGCCAGCAGCTTAGCGGGCGGTGGGCGGGCCTACAATGAGCAGTTCTTC,CASSLAGGGRAYNEQFF
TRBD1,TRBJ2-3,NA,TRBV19,TGTGCCAGTAGTAAATCGACAGGGGATCTACCAGATACGCAGTATTTT,CASSKSTGDLPDTQYF
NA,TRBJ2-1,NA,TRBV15,TGTGCCACCAGCAGAGATCCCCTAGAGGGCAATGAGCAGTTCTTC,CATSRDPLEGNEQFF
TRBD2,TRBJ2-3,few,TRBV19,TGTGCCAGTAGTACGCAGACTAGCCCAACCACAGATACGCAGTATTTT,CASSTQTSPTTDTQYF
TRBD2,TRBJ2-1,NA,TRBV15,TGTGCCACCAGCAGAGGACTAGCGGGGGGCCAGGAGCAGTTCTTC,CATSRGLAGGQEQFF
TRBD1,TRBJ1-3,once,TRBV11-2,TGTGCCAGCAGCCGTCTGACAGGGAGCTCTGGAAACACCATATATTTT,CASSRLTGSSGNTIYF
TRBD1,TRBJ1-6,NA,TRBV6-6,TGTGCCAGCAGTTACGATATCGGGACAGATAATTCACCCCTCCACTTT,CASSYDIGTDNSPLHF
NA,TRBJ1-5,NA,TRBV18,TGTGCCAGCTCGTCTCAGGCAGGCGGGAGAGGCAATCAGCCCCAGCATTTT,CASSSQAGGRGNQPQHF
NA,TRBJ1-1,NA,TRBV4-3,TGCGCCAGCAGCCAAGATAACAGTAAGAACACTGAAGCTTTCTTT,CASSQDNSKNTEAFF
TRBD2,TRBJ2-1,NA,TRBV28,TGTGCCAGCAGTTCCGGTACTAGCGGGACTAACAATGAGCAGTTCTTC,CASSSGTSGTNNEQFF
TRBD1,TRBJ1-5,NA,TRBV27,TGTGCCAGCAGTTTATCCTTCCAGGGGGCTTCGGATGGCAATCAGCCCCAGCATTTT,CASSLSFQGASDGNQPQHF
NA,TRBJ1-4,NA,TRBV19,TGTGCCAGTAGTCGACAGCGAGCAACTAATGAAAAACTGTTTTTT,CASSRQRATNEKLFF
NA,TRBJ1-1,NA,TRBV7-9,TGTGCCAGCAGCCCCCCGGGAAAAAACACTGAAGCTTTCTTT,CASSPPGKNTEAFF
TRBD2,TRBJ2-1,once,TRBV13,TGTGCCAGCAGCTTACCTAGCGGGGGAGGTAATGAGCAGTTCTTC,CASSLPSGGGNEQFF
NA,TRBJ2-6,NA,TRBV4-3,TGCGCCAGCAGCCAACTCGACTGGGCTGGGGCCAACGTCCTGACTTTC,CASSQLDWAGANVLTF
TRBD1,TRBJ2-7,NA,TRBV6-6,TGTGCCAGCAGACCACAGGGGTACGAGCAGTACTTC,CASRPQGYEQYF
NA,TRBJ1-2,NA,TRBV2,TGTGCCAGCAGTGGGGAGGGAAACTATGGCTACACCTTC,CASSGEGNYGYTF
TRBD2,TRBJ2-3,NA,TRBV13,TGTGCCAGCAGCTTCGGACTAGCGGGGGGTACTAGCACAGATACGCAGTATTTT,CASSFGLAGGTSTDTQYF
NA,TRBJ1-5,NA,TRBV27,TGTGCCAGCAGTTTATCGAGTGGTTTTGAGCCCCAGCATTTT,CASSLSSGFEPQHF
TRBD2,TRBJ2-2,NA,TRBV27,TGTGCCACCAGCGAATTAGCGGGAGAAACCGGGGAGCTGTTTTTT,CATSELAGETGELFF
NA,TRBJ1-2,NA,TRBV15,TGTGCCACCAGCAGAGGTTATATGGAGGGAGGGAACTATGGCTACACCTTC,CATSRGYMEGGNYGYTF
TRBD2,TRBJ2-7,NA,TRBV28,TGTGCCAGCAGAGGGTCCGGGACTAGTTCCTACGAGCAGTACTTC,CASRGSGTSSYEQYF
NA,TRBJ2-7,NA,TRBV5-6,TGTGCCAGCAGCTACGGACTCCAGAGTGGGGACGAGCAGTACTTC,CASSYGLQSGDEQYF
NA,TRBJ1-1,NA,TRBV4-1,TGCGCCAGCAGCCAAGGGGGCCCCGGGAACACTGAAGCTTTCTTT,CASSQGGPGNTEAFF
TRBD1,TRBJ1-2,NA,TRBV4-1,TGCGCCAGCAGCCAAGATGGGAACAGGGGGCAAGTAAGCTATGGCTACACCTTC,CASSQDGNRGQVSYGYTF
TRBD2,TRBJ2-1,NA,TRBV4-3,TGCGCCAGCAGCCAAGATCCGAAGCGGGAGGGGTACAATGAGCAGTTCTTC,CASSQDPKREGYNEQFF
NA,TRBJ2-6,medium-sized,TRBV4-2,TGTGCCAGCAGCCAAGTGGAGGGGCTCGGGGCCAACGTCCTGACTTTC,CASSQVEGLGANVLTF
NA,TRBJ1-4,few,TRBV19,TGTGCCAGTAGTATAGATGGGGGGAGTAATGAAAAACTGTTTTTT,CASSIDGGSNEKLFF
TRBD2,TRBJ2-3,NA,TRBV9,TGTGCCAGCAGCCAGGGACTAGCCACAGATACGCAGTATTTT,CASSQGLATDTQYF
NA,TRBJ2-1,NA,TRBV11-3,TGTGCCAGCAGATGGGCCAATGAGCAGTTCTTC,CASRWANEQFF
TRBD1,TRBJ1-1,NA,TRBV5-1,TGCGCCAGCAGCGCGACAGGGGTCAGCACTGAAGCTTTCTTT,CASSATGVSTEAFF
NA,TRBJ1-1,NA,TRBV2,TGTGCCACCGCCTTCAGGGCCAACACTGAAGCTTTCTTT,CATAFRANTEAFF
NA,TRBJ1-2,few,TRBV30,TGTGCCTGGGACAGAGATAATAACTATGGCTACACCTTC,CAWDRDNNYGYTF
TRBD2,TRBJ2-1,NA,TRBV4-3,TGCGCCAGCAGCCAGGGACTAGCGGGCTACAATGAGCAGTTCTTC,CASSQGLAGYNEQFF
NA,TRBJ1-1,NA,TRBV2,TGTGCCAGCAGACAGGGACCTACGAACACTGAAGCTTTCTTT,CASRQGPTNTEAFF
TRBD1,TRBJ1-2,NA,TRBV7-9,TGTGCCAGCGCAAAGGGACAGTTCTATGGCTACACCTTC,CASAKGQFYGYTF
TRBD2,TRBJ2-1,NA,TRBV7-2,TGTGCCAGCAGCTCTCATGGGGGGACTAGCGGTTACAATGAGCAGTTCTTC,CASSSHGGTSGYNEQFF
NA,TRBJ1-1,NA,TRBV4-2,TGTGCCAGCAGCCAAGATTCAGCAGACATGAACACTGAAGCTTTCTTT,CASSQDSADMNTEAFF
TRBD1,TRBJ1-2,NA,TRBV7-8,TGTGCCAGCAGCTTAGTAACAGGGGTGGATGGCTACACCTTC,CASSLVTGVDGYTF
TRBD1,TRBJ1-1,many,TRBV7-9,TGTGCCAGCAGCTCGCAGGGGGCCTGGGACACTGAAGCTTTCTTT,CASSSQGAWDTEAFF
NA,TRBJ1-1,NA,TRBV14,TGTGCCAGCAGCCTTGGCCTGAACACTGAAGCTTTCTTT,CASSLGLNTEAFF
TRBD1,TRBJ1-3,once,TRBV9,TGTGCCAGCAGCGTGGACGCAGGGGGAACTGGAAACACCATATATTTT,CASSVDAGGTGNTIYF
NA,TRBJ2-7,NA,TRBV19,TGTGCCAGTAGTCCGACCTCAGGAATCTCCTACGAGCAGTACTTC,CASSPTSGISYEQYF
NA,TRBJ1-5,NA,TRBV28,TGTGCCAGCAGTGCAGGGGTGGACCAGCCCCAGCATTTT,CASSAGVDQPQHF
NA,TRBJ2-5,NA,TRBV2,TGTGCCAGCAGTGAAGGTCGCTCCAGGGCCTGGGGAGAGACCCAGTACTTC,CASSEGRSRAWGETQYF
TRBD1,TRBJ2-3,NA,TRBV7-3,TGTGCCAGCAGCGCACAGGGGGCTAACACAGATACGCAGTATTTT,CASSAQGANTDTQYF
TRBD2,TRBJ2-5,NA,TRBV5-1,TGCGCCAGCAGCTTGGCCTCTGCGGGAGGGGTGGAGACCCAGTACTTC,CASSLASAGGVETQYF
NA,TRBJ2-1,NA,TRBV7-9,TGTGCCAGCAGCAATAACCCGGGACTCCACTACAATGAGCAGTTCTTC,CASSNNPGLHYNEQFF
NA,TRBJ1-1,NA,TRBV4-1,TGCGCCAGCAGCCAAGAAACCAGGTTAAACACTGAAGCTTTCTTT,CASSQETRLNTEAFF
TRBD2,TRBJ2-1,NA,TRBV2,TGTGCCAGCAGGGCCGGGACTAACTACAATGAGCAGTTCTTC,CASRAGTNYNEQFF
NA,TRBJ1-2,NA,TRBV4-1,TGCGCCAGCAGACCCCCAGGGATTCCTGGCTACACCTTC,CASRPPGIPGYTF
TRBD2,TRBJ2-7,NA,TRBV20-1,TGCAGTGCCCCCGGGGGGTACGAGCAGTACTTC,CSAPGGYEQYF
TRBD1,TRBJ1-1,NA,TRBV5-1,TGCGCCAGCAGCCTGGCTCAGGGGGCCTCTGAAGCTTTCTTT,CASSLAQGASEAFF
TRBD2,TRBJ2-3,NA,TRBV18,TGTGCCAGCTCCCAAAGAAGCGGGGCGCGAGCAGATACGCAGTATTTT,CASSQRSGARADTQYF